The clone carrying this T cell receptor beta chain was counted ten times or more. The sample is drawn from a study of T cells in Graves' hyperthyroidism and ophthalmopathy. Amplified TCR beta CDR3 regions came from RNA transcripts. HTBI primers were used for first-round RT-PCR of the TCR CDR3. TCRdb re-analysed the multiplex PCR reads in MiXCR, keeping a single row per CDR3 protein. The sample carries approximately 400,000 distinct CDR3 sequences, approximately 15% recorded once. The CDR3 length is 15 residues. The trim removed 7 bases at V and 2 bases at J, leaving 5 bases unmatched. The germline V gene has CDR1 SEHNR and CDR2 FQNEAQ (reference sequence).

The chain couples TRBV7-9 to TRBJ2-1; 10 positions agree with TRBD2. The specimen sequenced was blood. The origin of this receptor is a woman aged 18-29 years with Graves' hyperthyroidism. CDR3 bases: TGTGCCAGCATCCTAGCGGGAGCACCCTACAATGAGCAGTTCTTC. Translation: CASILAGAPYNEQFF. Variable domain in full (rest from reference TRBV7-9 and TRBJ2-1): DTGVSQNPRHKITKRGQNVTFRCDPISEHNRLYWYRQTLGQGPEFLTYFQNEAQLEKSRLLSDRFSAERPKGSFSTLEIQRTEQGDSAMYLCASILAGAPYNEQFFGPGTRLTVL.